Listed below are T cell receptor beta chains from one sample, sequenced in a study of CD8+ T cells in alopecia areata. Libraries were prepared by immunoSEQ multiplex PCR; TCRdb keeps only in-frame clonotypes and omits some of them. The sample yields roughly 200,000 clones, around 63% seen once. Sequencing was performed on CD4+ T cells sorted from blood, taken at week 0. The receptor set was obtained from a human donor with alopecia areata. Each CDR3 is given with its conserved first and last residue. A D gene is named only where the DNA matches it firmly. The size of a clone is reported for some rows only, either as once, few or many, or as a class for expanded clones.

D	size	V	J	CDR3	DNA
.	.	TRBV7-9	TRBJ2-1	CASSRIQGEQFF	TGTGCCAGCAGCCGCATTCAGGGTGAGCAGTTCTTC
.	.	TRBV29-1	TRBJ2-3	CSVDEANTDTQYF	TGCAGCGTTGACGAAGCAAACACAGATACGCAGTATTTT
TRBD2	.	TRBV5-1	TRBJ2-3	CASSFRGVATDTQYF	TGCGCCAGCAGCTTCCGGGGGGTGGCCACAGATACGCAGTATTTT
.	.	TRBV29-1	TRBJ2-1	CSVDKGSNEQFF	TGCAGCGTTGACAAGGGGTCCAATGAGCAGTTCTTC
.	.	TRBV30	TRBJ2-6	CAWSVRSSGANVLTF	TGTGCCTGGAGCGTCCGGAGCTCTGGGGCCAACGTCCTGACTTTC
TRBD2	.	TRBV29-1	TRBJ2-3	CSVVSGGSTDTQYF	TGCAGCGTCGTTAGCGGGGGGAGCACAGATACGCAGTATTTT
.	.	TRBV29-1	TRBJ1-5	CSASGTEHNQPQHF	TGCAGCGCCTCCGGGACGGAGCACAATCAGCCCCAGCATTTT
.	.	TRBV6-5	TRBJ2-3	CASSYPSRTDTQYF	TGTGCCAGCAGTTACCCCTCGCGCACAGATACGCAGTATTTT
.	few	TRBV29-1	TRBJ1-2	CSVSDWLEGYTF	TGCAGCGTTTCCGATTGGCTTGAGGGCTACACCTTC
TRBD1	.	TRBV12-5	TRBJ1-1	CASGSGQGRSYGTEAFF	TGTGCTAGTGGTTCCGGACAGGGACGATCCTATGGCACTGAAGCTTTCTTT
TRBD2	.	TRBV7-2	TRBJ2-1	CASSLAGTSGLDEQFF	TGTGCCAGCAGCTTGGCCGGGACTAGCGGGCTGGATGAGCAGTTCTTC
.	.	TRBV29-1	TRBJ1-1	CSGAGGDTEAFF	TGCAGCGGCGCAGGAGGGGACACTGAAGCTTTCTTT
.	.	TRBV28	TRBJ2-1	CASSPASLRNEQFF	TGTGCCAGCAGTCCCGCCTCCTTGAGGAATGAGCAGTTCTTC
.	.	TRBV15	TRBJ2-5	CATSRDKGGPETQYF	TGTGCCACCAGCAGAGATAAGGGTGGGCCTGAGACCCAGTACTTC
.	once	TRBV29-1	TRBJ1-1	CSVVQVVNTEAFF	TGCAGCGTAGTTCAGGTTGTGAACACTGAAGCTTTCTTT
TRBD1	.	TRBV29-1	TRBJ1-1	CTYRGVGEAFF	TGCACCTACAGGGGCGTGGGTGAAGCTTTCTTT
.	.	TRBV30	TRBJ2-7	CAWSPRGYQYEQYF	TGTGCCTGGAGTCCCCGCGGTTATCAGTACGAGCAGTACTTC
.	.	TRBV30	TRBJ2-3	CAWRSDSTDTQYF	TGTGCCTGGAGATCGGACAGTACAGATACGCAGTATTTT
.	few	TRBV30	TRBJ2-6	CACGAGANVLTF	TGTGCCTGTGGAGCTGGGGCCAACGTCCTGACTTTC
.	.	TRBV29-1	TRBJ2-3	CSVAVQRSTDTQYF	TGCAGCGTTGCGGTCCAGCGCAGCACAGATACGCAGTATTTT
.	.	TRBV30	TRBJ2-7	CAWRQAHEQYF	TGTGCCTGGAGACAGGCCCACGAGCAGTACTTC
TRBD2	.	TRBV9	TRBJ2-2	CASSRVAGTNTGELFF	TGTGCCAGCAGCCGGGTAGCGGGTACGAACACCGGGGAGCTGTTTTTT
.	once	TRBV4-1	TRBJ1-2	CASSQGRMAGSYTF	TGCGCCAGCAGCCAAGGACGGATGGCGGGGAGCTACACCTTC
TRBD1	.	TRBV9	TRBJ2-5	CASSVGTGGRQETQYF	TGTGCCAGCAGCGTAGGGACAGGGGGTAGACAAGAGACCCAGTACTTC
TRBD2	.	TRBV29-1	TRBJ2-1	CSVGTSNEQFF	TGCAGCGTTGGGACTAGCAATGAGCAGTTCTTC
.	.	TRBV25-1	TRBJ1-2	CASSEYFASTAGGGYTF	TGTGCCAGCAGTGAATACTTTGCCAGCACCGCTGGGGGTGGCTACACCTTC
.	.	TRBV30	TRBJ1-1	CAWSARAMNTEAFF	TGTGCCTGGAGTGCCCGGGCTATGAACACTGAAGCTTTCTTT
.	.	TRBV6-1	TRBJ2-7	CASSEALRQDYEQYF	TGTGCCAGCAGTGAAGCGCTTCGACAGGACTACGAGCAGTACTTC
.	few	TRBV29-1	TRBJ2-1	CSAGWRGNEQFF	TGCAGCGCGGGTTGGCGGGGAAATGAGCAGTTCTTC
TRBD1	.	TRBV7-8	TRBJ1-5	CASSPEDRSQHF	TGTGCCAGCAGCCCTGAGGACAGGTCCCAGCATTTT
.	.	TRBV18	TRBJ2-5	CASSSDPPETQYF	TGTGCCAGCTCTTCGGACCCCCCCGAGACCCAGTACTTC
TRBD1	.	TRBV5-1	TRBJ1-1	CASRPGTGVEAFF	TGCGCCAGCAGACCCGGGACAGGGGTTGAAGCTTTCTTT
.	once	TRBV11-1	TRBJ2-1	CASSSRTVNEQFF	TGTGCCAGCAGCTCCAGGACAGTCAATGAGCAGTTCTTC
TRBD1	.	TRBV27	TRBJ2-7	CASRGRTGSWGEQYF	TGTGCCAGCAGAGGTCGGACAGGGTCTTGGGGGGAGCAGTACTTC
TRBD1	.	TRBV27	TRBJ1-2	CASSLTGQGMGYTF	TGTGCCAGCAGTTTAACTGGACAGGGGATGGGCTACACCTTC
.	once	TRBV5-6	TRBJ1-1	CASRAGTTNTEAFF	TGTGCCAGCAGAGCCGGGACTACGAACACTGAAGCTTTCTTT
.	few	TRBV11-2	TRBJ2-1	CASSLRSGTNQNEQFF	TGTGCCAGCAGCCTAAGGTCTGGGACCAACCAAAATGAGCAGTTCTTC